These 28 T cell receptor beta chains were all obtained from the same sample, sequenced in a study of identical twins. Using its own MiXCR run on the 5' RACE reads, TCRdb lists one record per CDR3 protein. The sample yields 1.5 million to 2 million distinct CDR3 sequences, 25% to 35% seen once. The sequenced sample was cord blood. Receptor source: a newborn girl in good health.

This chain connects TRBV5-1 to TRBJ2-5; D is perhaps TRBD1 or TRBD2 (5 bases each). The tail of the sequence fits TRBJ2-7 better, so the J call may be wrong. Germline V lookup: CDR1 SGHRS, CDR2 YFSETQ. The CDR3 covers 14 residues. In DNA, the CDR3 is TGCGCCAGCAGCTTTTTCGGGGCGATCTACGAGCAGTACTTC. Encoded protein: CASSFFGAIYEQYF.

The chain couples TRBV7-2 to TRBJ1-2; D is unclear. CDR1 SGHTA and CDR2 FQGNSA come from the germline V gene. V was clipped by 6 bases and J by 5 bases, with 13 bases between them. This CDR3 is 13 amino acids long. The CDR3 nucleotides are TGTGCCAGCAGGAATGATTTGGGTTATGGCTACACCTTC. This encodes CASRNDLGYGYTF.

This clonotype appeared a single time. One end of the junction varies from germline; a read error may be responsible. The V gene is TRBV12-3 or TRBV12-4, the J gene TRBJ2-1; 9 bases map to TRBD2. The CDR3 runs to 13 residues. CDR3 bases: TGTGCCTGCAGCTTAGCGGGGGCAGGTGAGCAGTTCTTC. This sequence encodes CACSLAGAGEQFF.

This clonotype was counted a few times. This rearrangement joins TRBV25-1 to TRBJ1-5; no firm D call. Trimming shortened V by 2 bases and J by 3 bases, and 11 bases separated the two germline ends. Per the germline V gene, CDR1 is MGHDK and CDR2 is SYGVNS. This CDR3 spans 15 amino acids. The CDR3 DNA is TGTGCCAGCAGTGAAGGGAAGACGGACAATCAGCCCCAGCATTTT. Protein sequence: CASSEGKTDNQPQHF.

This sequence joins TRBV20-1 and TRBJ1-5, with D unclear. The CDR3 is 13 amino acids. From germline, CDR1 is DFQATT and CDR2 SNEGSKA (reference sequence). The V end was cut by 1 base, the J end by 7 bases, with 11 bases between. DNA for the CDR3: TGCAGTGCTAGAGTGAGTGGAAAACAGCCCCAGCATTTT. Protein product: CSARVSGKQPQHF.

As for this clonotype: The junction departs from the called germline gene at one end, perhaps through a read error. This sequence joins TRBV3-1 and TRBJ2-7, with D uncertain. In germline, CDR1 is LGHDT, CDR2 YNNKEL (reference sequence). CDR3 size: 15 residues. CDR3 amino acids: CASSQGASSAYEQYF. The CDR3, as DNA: TGTGCCAGCAGCCAAGGGGCCTCGTCCGCCTACGAACAGTACTTC.

CDR3 in amino acids: CASRPFGGLGGQPQHF. The CDR3 DNA reads as TGTGCCAGCAGGCCTTTCGGCGGTCTCGGGGGTCAGCCCCAGCATTTT. This rearrangement joins TRBV27 to TRBJ1-5, with a possible D match to TRBD1 (5 bases). Trimming took 6 bases from V and 6 from J, leaving 21 bases between them. The CDR3 sequence is 16 residues long. CDR1 is MNHEY and CDR2 is SMNVEV in the germline V gene (reference sequence).

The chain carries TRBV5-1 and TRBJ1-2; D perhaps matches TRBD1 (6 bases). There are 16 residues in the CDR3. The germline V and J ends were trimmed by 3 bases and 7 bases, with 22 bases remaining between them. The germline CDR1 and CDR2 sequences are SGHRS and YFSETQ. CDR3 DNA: TGCGCCAGCAGCTCCCTCGACAACCGGGACAATTTTGGCTACACCTTC. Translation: CASSSLDNRDNFGYTF.

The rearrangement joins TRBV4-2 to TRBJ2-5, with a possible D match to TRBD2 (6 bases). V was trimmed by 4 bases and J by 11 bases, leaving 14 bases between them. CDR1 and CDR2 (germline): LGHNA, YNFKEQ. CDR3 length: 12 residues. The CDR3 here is CASSRRDREQYF. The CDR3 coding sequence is TGTGCCAGCAGCCGACGGGACCGGGAGCAGTACTTC.

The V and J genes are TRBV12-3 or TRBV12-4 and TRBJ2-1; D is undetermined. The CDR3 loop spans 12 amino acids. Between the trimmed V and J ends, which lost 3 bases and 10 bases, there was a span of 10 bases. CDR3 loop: CASSLRVREQFF. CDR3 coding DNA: TGTGCCAGCAGTTTGAGAGTGCGGGAGCAGTTCTTC.

CDR3 protein: CASSLVTRGSSYNEQFF. In nucleotides, the CDR3 is TGTGCCAGCAGCTTGGTTACGCGGGGGAGCTCCTACAATGAGCAGTTCTTC. The V call is TRBV5-6, the J call TRBJ2-1; 7 nucleotides match TRBD2. V lost 0 bases, J lost 0 bases, and 6 bases stayed unmatched. The CDR3 loop spans 17 amino acids. CDR1 and CDR2 (germline): SGHDT, YYEEEE.

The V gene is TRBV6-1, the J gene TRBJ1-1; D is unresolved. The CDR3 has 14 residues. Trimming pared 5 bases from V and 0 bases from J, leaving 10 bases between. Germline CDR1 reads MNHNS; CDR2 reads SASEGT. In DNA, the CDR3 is TGTGCCAGCAGTCAACGAGACCTGAACACTGAAGCTTTCTTT. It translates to CASSQRDLNTEAFF.

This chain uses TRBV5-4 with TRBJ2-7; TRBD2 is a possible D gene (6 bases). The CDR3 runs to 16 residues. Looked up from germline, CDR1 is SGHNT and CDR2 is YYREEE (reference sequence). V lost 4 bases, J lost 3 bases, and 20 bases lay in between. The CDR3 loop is CASSPGVGAGNYEQYF. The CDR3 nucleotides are TGTGCCAGCAGCCCGGGGGTTGGAGCGGGTAACTACGAGCAGTACTTC. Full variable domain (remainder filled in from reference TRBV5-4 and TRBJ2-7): ETGVTQSPTHLIKTRGQQVTLRCSSQSGHNTVSWYQQALGQGPQFIFQYYREEENGRGNFPPRFSGLQFPNYSSELNVNALELDDSALYLCASSPGVGAGNYEQYFGPGTRLTVT.

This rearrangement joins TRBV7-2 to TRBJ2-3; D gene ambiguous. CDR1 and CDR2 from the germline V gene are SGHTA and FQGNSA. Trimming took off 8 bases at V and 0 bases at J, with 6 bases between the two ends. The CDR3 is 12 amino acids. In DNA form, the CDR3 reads TGTGCCAGCCCCCAGAGCACAGATACGCAGTATTTT. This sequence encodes CASPQSTDTQYF.

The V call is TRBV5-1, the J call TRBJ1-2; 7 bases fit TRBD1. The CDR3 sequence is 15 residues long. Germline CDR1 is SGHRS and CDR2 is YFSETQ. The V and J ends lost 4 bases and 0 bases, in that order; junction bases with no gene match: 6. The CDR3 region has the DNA TGCGCCAGCAGCCGTGACAGGGCCACTAACTATGGCTACACCTTC. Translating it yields CASSRDRATNYGYTF.

This chain's CDR3 is CASSVGIGGSGYGYTF. Here the CDR3 DNA reads TGTGCCAGCAGCGTAGGAATCGGGGGCTCGGGCTATGGCTACACCTTC. The V and J genes are TRBV9 and TRBJ1-2; a weak D match, TRBD1 (6 bases). This CDR3 contains 16 residues. Per the germline V gene, CDR1 is SGDLS and CDR2 is YYNGEE. Between the trimmed V and J ends, which lost 0 bases and 4 bases, there was a span of 16 bases.

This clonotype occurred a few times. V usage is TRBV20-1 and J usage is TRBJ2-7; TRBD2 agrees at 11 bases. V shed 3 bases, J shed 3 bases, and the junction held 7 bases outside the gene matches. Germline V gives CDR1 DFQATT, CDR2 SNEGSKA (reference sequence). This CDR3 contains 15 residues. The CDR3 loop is CSASGSGRAHYEQYF. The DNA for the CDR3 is TGCAGTGCTAGCGGTAGCGGGAGGGCCCACTACGAGCAGTACTTC.

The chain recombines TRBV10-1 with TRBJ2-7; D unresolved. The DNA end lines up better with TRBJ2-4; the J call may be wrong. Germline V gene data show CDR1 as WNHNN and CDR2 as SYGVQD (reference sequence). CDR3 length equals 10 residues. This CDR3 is CASRSSIQYF. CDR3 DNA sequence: TGCGCCAGCAGATCTTCCATTCAGTACTTC.

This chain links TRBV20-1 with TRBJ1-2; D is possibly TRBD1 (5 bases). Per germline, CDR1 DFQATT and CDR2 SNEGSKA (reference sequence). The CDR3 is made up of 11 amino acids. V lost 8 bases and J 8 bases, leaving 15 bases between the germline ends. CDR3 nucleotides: TGCAGTCCCCTGCGGGGGAAAGGCTACACCTTC. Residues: CSPLRGKGYTF.

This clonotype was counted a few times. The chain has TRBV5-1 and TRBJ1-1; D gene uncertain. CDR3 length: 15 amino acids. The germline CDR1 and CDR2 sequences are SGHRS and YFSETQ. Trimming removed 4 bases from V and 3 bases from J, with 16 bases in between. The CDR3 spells CASSATKDGHTEAFF. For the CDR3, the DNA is TGCGCCAGCAGCGCCACAAAGGACGGCCACACTGAAGCTTTCTTT.

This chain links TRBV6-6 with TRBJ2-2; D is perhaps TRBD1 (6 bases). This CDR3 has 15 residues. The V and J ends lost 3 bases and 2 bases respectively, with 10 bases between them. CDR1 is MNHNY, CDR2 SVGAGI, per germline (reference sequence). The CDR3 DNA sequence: TGTGCCAGCAGTTATCCAGGGGAAAACACCGGGGAGCTGTTTTTT. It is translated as CASSYPGENTGELFF.

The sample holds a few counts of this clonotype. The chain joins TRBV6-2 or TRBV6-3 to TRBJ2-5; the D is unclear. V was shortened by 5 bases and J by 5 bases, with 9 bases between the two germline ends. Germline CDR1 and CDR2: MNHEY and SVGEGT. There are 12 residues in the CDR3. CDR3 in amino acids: CASSLRVETQYF. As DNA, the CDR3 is TGTGCCAGCAGTCTCCGCGTGGAGACCCAGTACTTC.

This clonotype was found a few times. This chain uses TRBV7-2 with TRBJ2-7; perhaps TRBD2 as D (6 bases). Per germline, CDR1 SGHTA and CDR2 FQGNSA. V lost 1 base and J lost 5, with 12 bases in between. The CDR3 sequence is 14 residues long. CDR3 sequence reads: CASSLEATSNEQYF. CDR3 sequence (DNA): TGTGCCAGCAGCTTAGAGGCGACTAGTAACGAGCAGTACTTC.

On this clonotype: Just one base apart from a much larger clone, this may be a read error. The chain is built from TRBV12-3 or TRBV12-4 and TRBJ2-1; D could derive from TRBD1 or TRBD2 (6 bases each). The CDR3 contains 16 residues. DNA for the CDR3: TGTGCCAGCACCCTAAGAGGGGGGCGCAATAACAATAAGCAGTTCTTC. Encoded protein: CASTLRGGRNNNKQFF.

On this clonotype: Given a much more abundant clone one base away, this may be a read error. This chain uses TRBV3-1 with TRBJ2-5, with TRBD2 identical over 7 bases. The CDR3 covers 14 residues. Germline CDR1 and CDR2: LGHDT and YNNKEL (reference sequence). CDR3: CTSSERGYQETQYF. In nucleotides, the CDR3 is TGTACCAGCAGCGAGCGGGGCTACCAAGAGACCCAGTACTTC.

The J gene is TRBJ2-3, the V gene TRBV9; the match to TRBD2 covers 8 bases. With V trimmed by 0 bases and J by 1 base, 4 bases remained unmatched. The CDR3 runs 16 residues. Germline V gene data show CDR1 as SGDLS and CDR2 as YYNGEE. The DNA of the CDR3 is TGTGCCAGCAGCGTAGAAGGTAGCGGGGGCACAGATACGCAGTATTTT. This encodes CASSVEGSGGTDTQYF.

The CDR3 DNA reads TGCGCCACCGCTAGCGGGAGTGGCTACAATGAGCAGTTCTTC. This gives the protein CATASGSGYNEQFF. The chain employs TRBV5-1 and TRBJ2-1; 10 nucleotides match TRBD2. The junction had 6 bases not matched to a gene; V was cut back by 9 bases and J by 3 bases. Looked up from germline, CDR1 is SGHRS and CDR2 is YFSETQ. This CDR3 has 14 amino acids. The full variable domain, rest sourced from reference TRBV5-1 and TRBJ2-1, is KAGVTQTPRYLIKTRGQQVTLSCSPISGHRSVSWYQQTPGQGLQFLFEYFSETQRNKGNFPGRFSGRQFSNSRSEMNVSTLELGDSALYLCATASGSGYNEQFFGPGTRLTVL.

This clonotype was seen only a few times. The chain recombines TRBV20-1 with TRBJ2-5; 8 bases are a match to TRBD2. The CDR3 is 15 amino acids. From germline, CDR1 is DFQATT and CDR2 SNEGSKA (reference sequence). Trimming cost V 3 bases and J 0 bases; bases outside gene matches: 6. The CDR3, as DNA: TGCAGTGCTAGGCCGCTTAGCGGGAACCAAGAGACCCAGTACTTC. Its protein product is CSARPLSGNQETQYF.